Listed below are T cell receptor beta chains from one sample, sequenced in a study of cytomegalovirus exposure and HLA in healthy donors. The table came from immunoSEQ multiplex PCR; TCRdb's copy has only in-frame clones and leaves some out. The sample has 250,000 to 300,000 clones, 90% seen once. Sequencing was performed on PBMCs. The receptors stem from a woman younger than 35 in good health and CMV-seronegative. Both conserved end residues are part of each CDR3. D genes are given only for firm matches. Rows give clone size only sometimes, using once, few, many, or a class for an expanded clone.

J: TRBJ2-2
D: NA
V: TRBV7-9
size: NA
DNA: TGTGCCAGCAGCCTACCACGGCGGGGAAAGAACACCGGGGAGCTGTTTTTT
CDR3: CASSLPRRGKNTGELFF

J: TRBJ1-1
D: NA
V: TRBV10-2
size: NA
DNA: TGCGCCTGCAGGGGAGACACTGAAGCTTTCTTT
CDR3: CACRGDTEAFF

J: TRBJ2-1
D: TRBD2
V: TRBV4-3
size: once
DNA: TGCGCCAGCAGCCCCATCGTAGCGGGGGGCCTAGCGGAGCAGTTCTTC
CDR3: CASSPIVAGGLAEQFF

J: TRBJ1-6
D: NA
V: TRBV27
size: NA
DNA: TGTGCCAGCAGTTTGAGGGATAATTCACCCCTCCACTTT
CDR3: CASSLRDNSPLHF

J: TRBJ2-7
D: TRBD1
V: TRBV11-2
size: NA
DNA: TGTGCCAGCAGTCGCGACAGGGTACGGACCTACGAGCAGTACTTC
CDR3: CASSRDRVRTYEQYF

J: TRBJ1-6
D: NA
V: TRBV18
size: NA
DNA: TGTGCCAGCTCACCACCGAACGACCGGGCGGGATCACCCCTCCACTTT
CDR3: CASSPPNDRAGSPLHF

J: TRBJ1-1
D: NA
V: TRBV6-5
size: NA
DNA: TGTGCCAGCAGTTACGGATCAGGGAACACTGAAGCTTTCTTT
CDR3: CASSYGSGNTEAFF

J: TRBJ2-1
D: NA
V: TRBV27
size: NA
DNA: TGTGCCAGCAGTTTCGGTTCCTCCTACAATGAGCAGTTCTTC
CDR3: CASSFGSSYNEQFF

J: TRBJ1-2
D: NA
V: TRBV9
size: NA
DNA: TGTGCCAGCAGCGCACAGGGAGAGGACTATGGCTACACCTTC
CDR3: CASSAQGEDYGYTF

J: TRBJ2-1
D: NA
V: TRBV6-6
size: NA
DNA: TGTGCCAGCAGTTACTCCCGGGTGTACAATGAGCAGTTCTTC
CDR3: CASSYSRVYNEQFF

J: TRBJ2-7
D: TRBD2
V: TRBV5-6
size: NA
DNA: TGTGCCAGCAGCTTCGGCGGGGGTCGAGAGCAGTACTTC
CDR3: CASSFGGGREQYF

J: TRBJ1-1
D: TRBD1
V: TRBV28
size: NA
DNA: TGTGCCAGCAGTATCATGACAGGGAGAATGGCTGAAGCTTTCTTT
CDR3: CASSIMTGRMAEAFF

J: TRBJ1-6
D: NA
V: TRBV5-6
size: NA
DNA: TGTGCCAGCAGTCTAGGATCCTCACCCCTCCACTTT
CDR3: CASSLGSSPLHF

J: TRBJ1-1
D: NA
V: TRBV6-1
size: NA
DNA: TGTGCCAGCATCCGAGGGGGAAACACTGAAGCTTTCTTT
CDR3: CASIRGGNTEAFF

J: TRBJ1-2
D: NA
V: TRBV6-5
size: NA
DNA: TGTGCCAGCAGTAGTACAGGGCACGGCTACACCTTC
CDR3: CASSSTGHGYTF

J: TRBJ2-1
D: NA
V: TRBV5-4
size: NA
DNA: TGTGCCAGCAGCCCAGACAGGTGGAAAAATGAGCAGTTCTTC
CDR3: CASSPDRWKNEQFF

J: TRBJ1-6
D: NA
V: TRBV19
size: few
DNA: TGTGCCAGTAGTATCGAGTTTAGGAGGGCCAATTCACCCCTCCACTTT
CDR3: CASSIEFRRANSPLHF

J: TRBJ1-2
D: NA
V: TRBV28
size: NA
DNA: TGTGCCAGCAGCGCTTCCAGGGGCTATGGCTACACCTTC
CDR3: CASSASRGYGYTF

J: TRBJ1-2
D: TRBD1
V: TRBV28
size: once
DNA: TGTGCCAGCACCTCCCCTCTATGGGACAGCTATGGCTACACCTTC
CDR3: CASTSPLWDSYGYTF

J: TRBJ2-7
D: NA
V: TRBV6-1
size: once
DNA: TGTGCCAGCAGTGAATGGGGGGACTCCTACGAGCAGTACTTC
CDR3: CASSEWGDSYEQYF

J: TRBJ1-3
D: NA
V: TRBV10-3
size: NA
DNA: TGTGCCATCAGTGAGTCGGGAGGTGGAAACACCATATATTTT
CDR3: CAISESGGGNTIYF

J: TRBJ1-2
D: TRBD1
V: TRBV6-5
size: NA
DNA: TGTGCCAGCAGTTACGCCCCCGGGACAGCAAACTATGGCTACACCTTC
CDR3: CASSYAPGTANYGYTF

J: TRBJ2-7
D: TRBD1
V: TRBV18
size: NA
DNA: TGTGCCAGCTCACCGAGACAGGGGGCGGTCCACGAGCAGTACTTC
CDR3: CASSPRQGAVHEQYF

J: TRBJ1-1
D: NA
V: TRBV13
size: NA
DNA: TGTGCCAGCAGCTTCCAGTCTGAAGCTTTCTTT
CDR3: CASSFQSEAFF

J: TRBJ2-3
D: TRBD2
V: TRBV7-9
size: NA
DNA: TGTGCCAGCGCCCTAGCGGGGGGATACACAGATACGCAGTATTTT
CDR3: CASALAGGYTDTQYF

J: TRBJ1-6
D: NA
V: TRBV10-3
size: NA
DNA: TGTGCCATCAGTGAGTCTTCCCCGTTTCTCTCCTATAATTCACCCCTCCACTTT
CDR3: CAISESSPFLSYNSPLHF

J: TRBJ2-5
D: TRBD1
V: TRBV7-6
size: NA
DNA: TGTGCCAGCAGCTTATGGATTGGGACAGACCAAGAGACCCAGTACTTC
CDR3: CASSLWIGTDQETQYF

J: TRBJ1-1
D: TRBD1
V: TRBV28
size: NA
DNA: TGTGCCAGCAGTCCCGGGACAGGACATTACACTGAAGCTTTCTTT
CDR3: CASSPGTGHYTEAFF

J: TRBJ2-7
D: TRBD2
V: TRBV7-2
size: NA
DNA: TGTGCCAGCAGCTTAGTGCGGGGGGCCTACGAGCAGTACTTC
CDR3: CASSLVRGAYEQYF

J: TRBJ2-3
D: TRBD2
V: TRBV18
size: NA
DNA: TGTGCCAGCTCACCACCGTCTAGCGGGGGGTCAGATACGCAGTATTTT
CDR3: CASSPPSSGGSDTQYF

J: TRBJ2-3
D: TRBD1
V: TRBV4-1
size: NA
DNA: TGCGCCAGCAGCCACCCCCAAGGACAGGGCACCGCAGATACGCAGTATTTT
CDR3: CASSHPQGQGTADTQYF

J: TRBJ1-4
D: TRBD1
V: TRBV6-1
size: NA
DNA: TGTGCCAGCAGTGAAGTACCGGGACAGGGGAGAGAAAAACTGTTTTTT
CDR3: CASSEVPGQGREKLFF

J: TRBJ1-2
D: NA
V: TRBV5-8
size: once
DNA: TGTGCCAGCAGCTTGCAGGGTCCAGTCTTTAACTATGGCTACACCTTC
CDR3: CASSLQGPVFNYGYTF

J: TRBJ2-3
D: TRBD1
V: TRBV10-2
size: NA
DNA: TGCGCCAGCATGTCCGGGACAGGGCTGGCAGATACGCAGTATTTT
CDR3: CASMSGTGLADTQYF

J: TRBJ1-6
D: NA
V: TRBV9
size: NA
DNA: TGTGCCAGCAGCGTAGTGGGGGGGTCCTATAATTCACCCCTCCACTTT
CDR3: CASSVVGGSYNSPLHF

J: TRBJ1-2
D: NA
V: TRBV7-6
size: NA
DNA: TGTGCCAGCAGCTCACGTTTACGGACGGGGAACTATGGCTACACCTTC
CDR3: CASSSRLRTGNYGYTF

J: TRBJ1-5
D: NA
V: TRBV6-5
size: NA
DNA: TGTGCCAGCAGTTACTCCGCCAGTCTTGATCAGCCCCAGCATTTT
CDR3: CASSYSASLDQPQHF

J: TRBJ1-2
D: TRBD1
V: TRBV7-8
size: few
DNA: TGTGCCAGCAGCCCTCCCACCGGACAGGGGGCCAACTATGGCTACACCTTC
CDR3: CASSPPTGQGANYGYTF

J: TRBJ1-4
D: TRBD1
V: TRBV10-3
size: NA
DNA: TGTGCCATCAGTGAGCTAGGACAGGGCACTAATGAAAAACTGTTTTTT
CDR3: CAISELGQGTNEKLFF

J: TRBJ2-3
D: TRBD1
V: TRBV18
size: NA
DNA: TGTGCCAGCTCATCGACAGGGATTAGCACAGATACGCAGTATTTT
CDR3: CASSSTGISTDTQYF

J: TRBJ2-2
D: TRBD1
V: TRBV7-9
size: NA
DNA: TGTGCCAGCAGCTCCTACCAGGGGGATGTAAACACCGGGGAGCTGTTTTTT
CDR3: CASSSYQGDVNTGELFF

J: TRBJ2-5
D: NA
V: TRBV19
size: NA
DNA: TGTGCCAGTAGCGCCGACTGGGAAGAGACCCAGTACTTC
CDR3: CASSADWEETQYF

J: TRBJ1-1
D: TRBD1
V: TRBV5-1
size: NA
DNA: TGCGCCAGCAGGACGGGACAGGGGCACCGTTACACTGAAGCTTTCTTT
CDR3: CASRTGQGHRYTEAFF

J: TRBJ1-4
D: NA
V: TRBV28
size: NA
DNA: TGTGCCAGCAGTTTACCCCAGGGCGGTGAAAAACTGTTTTTT
CDR3: CASSLPQGGEKLFF

J: TRBJ2-3
D: NA
V: TRBV5-8
size: NA
DNA: TGTGCCAGCAGCTTGCAGGGTTGGGGCAGCGATACGCAGTATTTT
CDR3: CASSLQGWGSDTQYF